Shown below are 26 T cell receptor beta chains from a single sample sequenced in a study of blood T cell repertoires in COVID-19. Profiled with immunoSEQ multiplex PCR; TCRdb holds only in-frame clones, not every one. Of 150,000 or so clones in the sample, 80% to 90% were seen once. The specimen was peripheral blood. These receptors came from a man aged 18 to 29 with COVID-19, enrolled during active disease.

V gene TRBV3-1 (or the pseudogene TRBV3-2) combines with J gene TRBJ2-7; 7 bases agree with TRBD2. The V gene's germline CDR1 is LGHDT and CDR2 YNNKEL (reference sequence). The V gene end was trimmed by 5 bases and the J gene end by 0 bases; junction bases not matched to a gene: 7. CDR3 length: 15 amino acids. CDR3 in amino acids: CASSSSASGSYEQYF. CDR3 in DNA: TGTGCCAGCAGCTCTTCCGCTAGCGGCTCCTACGAGCAGTACTTC.

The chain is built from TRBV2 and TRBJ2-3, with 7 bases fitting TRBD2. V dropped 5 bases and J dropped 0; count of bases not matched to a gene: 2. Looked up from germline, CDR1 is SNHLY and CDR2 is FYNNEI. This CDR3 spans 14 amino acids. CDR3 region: CASSNGGSTDTQYF. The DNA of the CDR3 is TGTGCCAGCAGTAACGGGGGGAGCACAGATACGCAGTATTTT.

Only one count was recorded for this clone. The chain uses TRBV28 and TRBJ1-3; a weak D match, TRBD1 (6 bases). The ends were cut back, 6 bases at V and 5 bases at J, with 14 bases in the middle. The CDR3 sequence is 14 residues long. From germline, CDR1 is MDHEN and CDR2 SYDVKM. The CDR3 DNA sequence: TGTGCCAGCAGGACAAGACAGGCTCGAAACACCATATATTTT. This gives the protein CASRTRQARNTIYF.

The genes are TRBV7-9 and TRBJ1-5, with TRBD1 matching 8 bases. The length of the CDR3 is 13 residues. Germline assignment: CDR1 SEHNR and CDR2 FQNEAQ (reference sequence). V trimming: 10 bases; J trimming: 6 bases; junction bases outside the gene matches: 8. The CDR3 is CAIMDRDGQPQHF. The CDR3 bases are TGTGCCATTATGGACAGGGACGGTCAGCCCCAGCATTTT. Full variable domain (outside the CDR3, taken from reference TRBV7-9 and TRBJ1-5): DTGVSQNPRHKITKRGQNVTFRCDPISEHNRLYWYRQTLGQGPEFLTYFQNEAQLEKSRLLSDRFSAERPKGSFSTLEIQRTEQGDSAMYLCAIMDRDGQPQHFGDGTRLSIL.

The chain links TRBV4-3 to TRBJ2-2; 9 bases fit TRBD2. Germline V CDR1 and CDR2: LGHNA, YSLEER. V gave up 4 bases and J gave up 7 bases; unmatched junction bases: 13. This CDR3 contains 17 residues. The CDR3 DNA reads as TGCGCCAGCAGCCGTGGGTTGGCGGGAGGGCCCGGCGGGGAGCTGTTTTTT. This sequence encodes CASSRGLAGGPGGELFF.

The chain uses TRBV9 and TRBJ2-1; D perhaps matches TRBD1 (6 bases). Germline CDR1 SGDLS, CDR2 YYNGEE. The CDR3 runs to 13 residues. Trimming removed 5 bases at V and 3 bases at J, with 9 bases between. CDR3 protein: CASSTGFYNEQFF. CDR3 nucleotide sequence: TGTGCCAGCAGTACAGGGTTCTACAATGAGCAGTTCTTC.

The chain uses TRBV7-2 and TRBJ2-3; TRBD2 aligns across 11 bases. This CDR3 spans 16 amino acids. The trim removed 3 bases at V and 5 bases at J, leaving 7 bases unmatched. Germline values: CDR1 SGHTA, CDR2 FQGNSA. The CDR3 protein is CASSFLLAGALDTQYF. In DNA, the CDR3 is TGTGCCAGCAGCTTTTTACTAGCGGGAGCGCTAGATACGCAGTATTTT.

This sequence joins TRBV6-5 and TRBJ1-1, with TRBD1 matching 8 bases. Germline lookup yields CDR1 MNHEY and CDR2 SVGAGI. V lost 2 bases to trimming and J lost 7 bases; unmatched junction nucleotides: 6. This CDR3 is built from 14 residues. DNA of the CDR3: TGTGCCAGCAGTTACCAGGGACAGGAGTTTGAAGCTTTCTTT. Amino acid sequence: CASSYQGQEFEAFF.

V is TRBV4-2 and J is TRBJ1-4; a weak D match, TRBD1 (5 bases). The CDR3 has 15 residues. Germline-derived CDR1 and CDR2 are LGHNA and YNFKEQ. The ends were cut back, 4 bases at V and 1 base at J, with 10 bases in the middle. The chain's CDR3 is CASSPNGGTNEKLFF. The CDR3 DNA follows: TGTGCCAGCAGCCCTAACGGGGGAACTAATGAAAAACTGTTTTTT.

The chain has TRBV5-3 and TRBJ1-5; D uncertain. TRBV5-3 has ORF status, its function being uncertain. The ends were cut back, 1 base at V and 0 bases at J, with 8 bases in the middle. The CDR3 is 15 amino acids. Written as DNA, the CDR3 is TGTGCCAGAAGCTTGTGTTCGTATAGCAATCAGCCCCAGCATTTT. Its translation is CARSLCSYSNQPQHF.

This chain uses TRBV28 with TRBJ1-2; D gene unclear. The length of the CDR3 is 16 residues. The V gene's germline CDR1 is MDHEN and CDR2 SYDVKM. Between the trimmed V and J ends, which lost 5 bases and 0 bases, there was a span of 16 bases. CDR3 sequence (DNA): TGTGCCAGCAGTCTCCTGAACAGAGCCGCTAACTATGGCTACACCTTC. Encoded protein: CASSLLNRAANYGYTF.

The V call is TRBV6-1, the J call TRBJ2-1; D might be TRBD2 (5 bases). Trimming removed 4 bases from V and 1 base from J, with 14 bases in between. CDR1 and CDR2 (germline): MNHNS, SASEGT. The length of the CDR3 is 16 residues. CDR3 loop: CASSVLGLGSYNEQFF. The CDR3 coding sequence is TGTGCCAGCAGTGTACTCGGACTGGGTTCCTACAATGAGCAGTTCTTC.

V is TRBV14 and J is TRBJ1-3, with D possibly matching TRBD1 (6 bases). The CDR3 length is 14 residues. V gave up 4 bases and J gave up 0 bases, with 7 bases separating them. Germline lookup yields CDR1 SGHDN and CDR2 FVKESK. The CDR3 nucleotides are TGTGCCAGCAGCCGGGACACCTCTGGAAACACCATATATTTT. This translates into CASSRDTSGNTIYF.

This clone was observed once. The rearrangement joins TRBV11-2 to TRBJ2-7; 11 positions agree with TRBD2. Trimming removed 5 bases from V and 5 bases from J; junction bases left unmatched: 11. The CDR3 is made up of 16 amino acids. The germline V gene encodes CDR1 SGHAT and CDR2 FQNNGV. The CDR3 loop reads CASSPLEGLAENEQYF. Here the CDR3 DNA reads TGTGCCAGCAGCCCCCTGGAGGGACTAGCGGAAAACGAGCAGTACTTC.

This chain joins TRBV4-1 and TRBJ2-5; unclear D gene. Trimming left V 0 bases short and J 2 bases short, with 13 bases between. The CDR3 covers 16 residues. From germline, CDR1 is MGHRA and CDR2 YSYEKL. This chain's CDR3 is CASSQDGGQEQETQYF. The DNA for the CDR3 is TGCGCCAGCAGCCAAGATGGTGGGCAGGAACAAGAGACCCAGTACTTC.

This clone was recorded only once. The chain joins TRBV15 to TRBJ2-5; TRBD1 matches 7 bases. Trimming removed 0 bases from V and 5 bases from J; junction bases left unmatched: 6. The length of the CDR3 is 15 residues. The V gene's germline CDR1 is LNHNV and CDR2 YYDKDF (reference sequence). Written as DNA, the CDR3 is TGTGCCACCAGCAGAGATAAAGGGGGCTGGGAGACCCAGTACTTC. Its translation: CATSRDKGGWETQYF.

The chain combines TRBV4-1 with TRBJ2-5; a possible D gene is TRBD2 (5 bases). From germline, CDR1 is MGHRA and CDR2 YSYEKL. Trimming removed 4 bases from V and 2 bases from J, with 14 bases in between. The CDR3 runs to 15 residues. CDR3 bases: TGCGCCAGCAGCCGAACCGCCGAGGGTCAAGAGACCCAGTACTTC. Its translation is CASSRTAEGQETQYF.

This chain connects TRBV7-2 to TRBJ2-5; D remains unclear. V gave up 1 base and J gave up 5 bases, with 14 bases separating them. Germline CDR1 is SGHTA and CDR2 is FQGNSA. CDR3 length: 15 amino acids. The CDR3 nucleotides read TGTGCCAGCAGCTTAGATATCGGTAGTTTCGAGACCCAGTACTTC. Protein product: CASSLDIGSFETQYF.

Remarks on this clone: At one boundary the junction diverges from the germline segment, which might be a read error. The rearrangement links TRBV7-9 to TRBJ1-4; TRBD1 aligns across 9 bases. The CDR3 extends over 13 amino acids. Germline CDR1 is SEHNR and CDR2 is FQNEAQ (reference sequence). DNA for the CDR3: TGTGCCAGCACTGGGACAGGGAATGAAAAACTGCTTTTT. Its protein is CASTGTGNEKLLF.

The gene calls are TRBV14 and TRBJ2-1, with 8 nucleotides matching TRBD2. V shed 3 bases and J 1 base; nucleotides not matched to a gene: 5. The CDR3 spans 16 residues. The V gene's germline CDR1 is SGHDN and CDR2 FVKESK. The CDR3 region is CASSHRREASYNEQFF. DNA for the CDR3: TGTGCCAGCAGCCATCGGCGGGAGGCATCCTACAATGAGCAGTTCTTC.

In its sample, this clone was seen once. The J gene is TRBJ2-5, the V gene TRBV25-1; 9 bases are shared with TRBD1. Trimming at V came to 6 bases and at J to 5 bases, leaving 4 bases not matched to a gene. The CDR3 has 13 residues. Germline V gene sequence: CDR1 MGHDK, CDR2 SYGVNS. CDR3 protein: CASRTGGGETQYF. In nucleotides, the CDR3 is TGTGCCAGCAGAACAGGGGGCGGGGAGACCCAGTACTTC.

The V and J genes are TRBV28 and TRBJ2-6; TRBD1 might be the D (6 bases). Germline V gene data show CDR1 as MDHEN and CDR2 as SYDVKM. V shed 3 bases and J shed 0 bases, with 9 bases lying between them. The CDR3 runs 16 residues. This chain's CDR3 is CASSFTGISGANVLTF. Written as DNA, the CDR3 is TGTGCCAGCAGTTTCACAGGGATCTCTGGGGCCAACGTCCTGACTTTC. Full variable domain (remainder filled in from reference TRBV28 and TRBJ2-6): DVKVTQSSRYLVKRTGEKVFLECVQDMDHENMFWYRQDPGLGLRLIYFSYDVKMKEKGDIPEGYSVSREKKERFSLILESASTNQTSMYLCASSFTGISGANVLTFGAGSRLTVL.

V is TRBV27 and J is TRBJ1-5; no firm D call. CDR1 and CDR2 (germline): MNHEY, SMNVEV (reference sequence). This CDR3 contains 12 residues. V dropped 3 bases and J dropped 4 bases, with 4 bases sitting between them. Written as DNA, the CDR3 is TGTGCCAGCAGTTTCCTGAATCAGCCCCAGCATTTT. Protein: CASSFLNQPQHF.

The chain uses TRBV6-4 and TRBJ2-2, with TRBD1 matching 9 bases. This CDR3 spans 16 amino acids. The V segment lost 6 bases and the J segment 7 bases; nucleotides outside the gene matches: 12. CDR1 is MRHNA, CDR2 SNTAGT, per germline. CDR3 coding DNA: TGTGCCAGCAGCGGCGAGCCGGGACAGGGCAACGGGGAGCTGTTTTTT. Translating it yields CASSGEPGQGNGELFF.

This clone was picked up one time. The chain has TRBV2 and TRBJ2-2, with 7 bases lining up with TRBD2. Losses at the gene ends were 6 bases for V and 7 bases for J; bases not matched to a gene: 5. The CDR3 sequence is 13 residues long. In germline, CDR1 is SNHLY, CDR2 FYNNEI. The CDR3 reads CASRKGEGGELFF. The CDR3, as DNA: TGTGCCAGCAGGAAAGGGGAGGGCGGGGAGCTGTTTTTT.

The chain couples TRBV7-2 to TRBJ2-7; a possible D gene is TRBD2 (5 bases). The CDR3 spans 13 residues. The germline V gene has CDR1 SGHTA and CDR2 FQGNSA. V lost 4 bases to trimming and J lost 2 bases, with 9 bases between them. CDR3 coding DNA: TGTGCCAGCAGCTCCCACGGGGCCTACGAGCAGTACTTC. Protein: CASSSHGAYEQYF.